The sequence of this T cell receptor beta chain was determined in a study of immune cell composition in non-small cell lung cancer. With V trimmed by 8 bases and J by 5 bases, 17 bases remained unmatched. The CDR3 has 16 amino acids. The V gene's germline CDR1 is MDHEN and CDR2 SYDVKM. The table came from immunoSEQ multiplex PCR; TCRdb's copy has only in-frame clones and leaves some out. Of around 3,500 clones detected, 74% appear once; the ten largest clones hold 29%. Normal lung was sampled as far from the tumour as possible, at least 3 cm. This receptor was taken from a human donor with non-small cell lung cancer. The material sequenced was non-adjacent lung tissue. The V call is TRBV28, the J call TRBJ1-1; 7 bases agree with TRBD1. The CDR3 DNA reads TGTGCCAGCGGCCCGGGACAGCAGACCTTAGGGACTGAAGCTTTCTTT. It specifies CASGPGQQTLGTEAFF.